This T cell receptor (beta chain) stems from a study of cytomegalovirus exposure and HLA in healthy donors. V lost 5 bases and J lost 4, with 9 bases in between. Germline-derived CDR1 and CDR2 are MNHNS and SASEGT. The CDR3 spans 13 residues. Donors were drawn from the 120-subject validation cohort, separate from the 666-subject first cohort. Profiled with immunoSEQ multiplex PCR; TCRdb holds only in-frame clones, not every one. The sample has around 190,000 clones, around 84% seen once. The chain links TRBV6-1 to TRBJ1-5; D call uncertain. This receptor was obtained from a man aged 18 to 30 in good health and CMV-seropositive. Sequencing was performed on PBMCs. CDR3 sequence: CASSPRGNQPQHF. Written as DNA, the CDR3 is TGTGCCAGCAGTCCCCGAGGGAATCAGCCCCAGCATTTT.